One and the same sample provided the 27 T cell receptor beta chains below, sequenced in a study of control samples from healthy donors and cancer patients. Assay used: immunoSEQ multiplex PCR; TCRdb lists only in-frame clones, some missing. Among approximately 180,000 clones, approximately 94% were seen once, and the ten largest hold approximately 1.4%. Sequencing used blood. The receptors originated from a woman under 30 in good health.

The chain links TRBV3-1 (or the pseudogene TRBV3-2) to TRBJ2-7, with D possibly matching TRBD2 (5 bases). The germline gives CDR1 LGHDT, CDR2 YNNKEL (reference sequence). V was clipped by 0 bases and J by 9 bases, with 15 bases between them. The CDR3 consists of 14 residues. The CDR3 coding sequence is TGTGCCAGCAGCCAAGATATTGGTTCTGCGGGGCAGTACTTC. It codes for CASSQDIGSAGQYF.

This sequence joins TRBV18 and TRBJ2-7; TRBD2 aligns across 10 bases. The CDR3 has 15 residues. Trimming at V came to 6 bases and at J to 6 bases, leaving 11 bases not matched to a gene. Germline CDR1 KGHSH, CDR2 LQKENI. The DNA for the CDR3 is TGTGCCAGCTCCATGCTAGCGGGAGAGTCGAGCGAGCAGTACTTC. Protein sequence: CASSMLAGESSEQYF.

The chain joins TRBV2 to TRBJ1-2, with 7 bases lining up with TRBD1. The CDR3 spans 12 residues. CDR1 SNHLY and CDR2 FYNNEI come from the germline V gene. V lost 6 bases and J lost 8; bases outside the gene matches: 6. The DNA of the CDR3 is TGTGCCAGCAGAACAGGGGCTGGAGGCTACACCTTC. This sequence encodes CASRTGAGGYTF.

The V call is TRBV4-3, the J call TRBJ2-7; D unresolved. Germline V lookup: CDR1 LGHNA, CDR2 YSLEER. V was clipped by 5 bases and J by 1 base, with 12 bases between them. The CDR3 is 14 amino acids. As DNA, the CDR3 is TGCGCCAGCAGCTCAGGACCAATGTCCTACGAGCAGTACTTC. Its protein product is CASSSGPMSYEQYF.

This rearrangement joins TRBV7-2 to TRBJ1-2, with TRBD1 as a possible D gene (6 bases). V was trimmed by 5 bases and J by 1 base, leaving 8 bases between them. Germline V gene sequence: CDR1 SGHTA, CDR2 FQGNSA. The CDR3 runs to 13 residues. DNA of the CDR3: TGTGCCAGCAGCGTACAGGGTAACTATGGCTACACCTTC. It yields the protein CASSVQGNYGYTF.

V and J are TRBV6-2 or TRBV6-3 and TRBJ1-1; D unclear. Trimming left V 5 bases short and J 4 bases short, with 8 bases between. Germline-derived CDR1 and CDR2 are MNHEY and SVGEGT. This CDR3 has 12 amino acids. The CDR3 DNA sequence: TGTGCCAGCAGTAGGACTGCCACTGAAGCTTTCTTT. It is translated as CASSRTATEAFF.

The chain carries TRBV4-2 and TRBJ1-5; unclear D gene. CDR3 length: 16 amino acids. The germline gives CDR1 LGHNA, CDR2 YNFKEQ. The germline V and J ends were trimmed by 0 bases and 5 bases, with 14 bases remaining between them. The DNA of the CDR3 is TGTGCCAGCAGCCAAGAGGCAGTTAATCGTTATCAGCCCCAGCATTTT. Protein product: CASSQEAVNRYQPQHF.

The chain couples TRBV5-5 to TRBJ1-1; TRBD1 might be the D (6 bases). This CDR3 has 14 amino acids. The germline gives CDR1 SGHKS, CDR2 YYEKEE (reference sequence). Deletions cut 2 bases from V and 0 bases from J, with 8 bases between. As DNA, the CDR3 is TGTGCCAGCAGCTTCGAGGGGGTGAACACTGAAGCTTTCTTT. Translated: CASSFEGVNTEAFF.

As DNA, the CDR3 is TGTGCCAGCAGCTACCTGGGGGGGAGTGAAAAACTGTTTTTT. Translated, it gives CASSYLGGSEKLFF. V and J are TRBV7-2 and TRBJ1-4, with D perhaps TRBD1 (5 bases). The CDR3 runs 14 residues. The ends were cut back, 4 bases at V and 7 bases at J, with 13 bases in the middle. Looked up from germline, CDR1 is SGHTA and CDR2 is FQGNSA.

V and J are TRBV6-2 or TRBV6-3 and TRBJ2-1, with D perhaps assigned TRBD1 or TRBD2 (5 bases each). V shed 6 bases and J shed 2 bases, with 17 bases lying between them. The CDR3 covers 16 residues. Germline V gene lookup returns CDR1 MNHEY and CDR2 SVGEGT. The CDR3 protein is CASSWDPRLTYNEQFF. The CDR3 bases are TGTGCCAGCAGCTGGGACCCCCGGCTTACCTACAATGAGCAGTTCTTC.

V is TRBV5-1 and J is TRBJ1-4, with TRBD1 matching over 9 bases. V dropped 5 bases and J dropped 7; count of bases not matched to a gene: 6. The CDR3 loop spans 14 amino acids. Germline V gives CDR1 SGHRS, CDR2 YFSETQ. CDR3 sequence: CASRWGQGSEKLFF. DNA for the CDR3: TGCGCCAGCAGATGGGGACAGGGAAGTGAAAAACTGTTTTTT.

J is TRBJ1-5 and V is TRBV29-1; a weak D match, TRBD1 (5 bases). The CDR3 extends over 11 amino acids. Deletions cut 2 bases from V and 15 bases from J, with 14 bases between. Looked up from germline, CDR1 is SQVTM and CDR2 is ANQGSEA. CDR3 region: CSVEMEQVRHF. CDR3 DNA sequence: TGCAGCGTTGAAATGGAACAGGTTCGGCATTTT.

This chain joins TRBV7-2 and TRBJ1-5; TRBD1 matches at 7 bases. The CDR3 runs 14 residues. CDR1 SGHTA and CDR2 FQGNSA come from the germline V gene. V lost 5 bases, J lost 4 bases, and 5 bases stayed unmatched. The DNA for the CDR3 is TGTGCCAGCAGCGCTCAGGGGGGGAATCAGCCCCAGCATTTT. It yields the protein CASSAQGGNQPQHF.

This chain links TRBV12-3 or TRBV12-4 with TRBJ2-3, with D hard to call. Trimming pared 5 bases from V and 3 bases from J, leaving 6 bases between. The CDR3 consists of 12 residues. DNA of the CDR3: TGTGCCAGCAGTCCAAATACAGATACGCAGTATTTT. Protein: CASSPNTDTQYF.

The rearrangement uses TRBV10-3 and TRBJ1-5, with 9 bases aligning to TRBD1. CDR3 size: 15 residues. V lost 6 bases and J lost 4; bases outside the gene matches: 7. Germline V gene lookup returns CDR1 ENHRY and CDR2 SYGVKD. CDR3 nucleotides: TGTGCCATCAGCGAGGGGACAGGGAGGAATCAGCCCCAGCATTTT. Its translation: CAISEGTGRNQPQHF.

The rearrangement joins TRBV7-2 to TRBJ1-2; D possibly corresponds to TRBD1 (5 bases). CDR3 size: 14 residues. Trimming removed 5 bases at V and 4 bases at J, with 14 bases between. Germline loops: CDR1 SGHTA, CDR2 FQGNSA. In DNA form, the CDR3 reads TGTGCCAGCAGCCCCGGCGGGGACGGCTATGGCTACACCTTC. Its translation is CASSPGGDGYGYTF. The full variable domain, in which reference TRBV7-2 and TRBJ1-2 provide the parts outside the CDR3, is GAGVSQSPSNKVTEKGKDVELRCDPISGHTALYWYRQSLGQGLEFLIYFQGNSAPDKSGLPSDRFSAERTGGSVSTLTIQRTQQEDSAVYLCASSPGGDGYGYTFGSGTRLTVV.

The rearrangement links TRBV27 to TRBJ2-3, with 15 bases aligning to TRBD2. The trim removed 5 bases at V and 0 bases at J, leaving 6 bases unmatched. The CDR3 runs to 18 residues. From germline, CDR1 is MNHEY and CDR2 SMNVEV (reference sequence). The chain's CDR3 is CASSPGTSGGPSTDTQYF. CDR3 coding DNA: TGTGCCAGCAGTCCGGGGACTAGCGGGGGGCCTAGCACAGATACGCAGTATTTT.

V usage is TRBV7-6 and J usage is TRBJ1-4; D remains ambiguous. Germline V gene sequence: CDR1 SGHVS, CDR2 FNYEAQ. The CDR3 is 17 residues long. Trimming left V 6 bases short and J 0 bases short, with 17 bases between. The CDR3 DNA follows: TGTGCCAGCAGGCAGACAACCTTTCACACAACTAATGAAAAACTGTTTTTT. As protein: CASRQTTFHTTNEKLFF.

The gene calls are TRBV2 and TRBJ2-5; the D gene is possibly TRBD2 (7 bases). With 7 bases removed from V and 3 bases from J, the gap between germline ends came to 15 bases. There are 14 residues in the CDR3. Per germline, CDR1 SNHLY and CDR2 FYNNEI. In DNA, the CDR3 is TGTGCCAGCATGGGGGGGCTTTTAGAAGAGACCCAGTACTTC. Protein: CASMGGLLEETQYF.

The rearrangement uses TRBV6-5 and TRBJ2-3; 10 nucleotides align to TRBD2. The V and J ends lost 5 bases and 6 bases, in that order; junction bases with no gene match: 5. Germline V gene sequence: CDR1 MNHEY, CDR2 SVGAGI. There are 14 residues in the CDR3. Here the CDR3 reads CASSPGTSVDTQYF. The CDR3 DNA sequence: TGTGCCAGCAGTCCCGGGACTAGCGTCGATACGCAGTATTTT.

This chain joins TRBV2 and TRBJ2-7; D not resolved. Trimming cost V 6 bases and J 5 bases, with 14 bases left between them. The length of the CDR3 is 13 residues. Germline V gene lookup returns CDR1 SNHLY and CDR2 FYNNEI. The CDR3 coding sequence is TGTGCCAGCAGACGCCGGGCCCTAGACGAGCAGTACTTC. Translating it yields CASRRRALDEQYF.

For the CDR3, the DNA is TGTGCCAGCAGTGACAGCGCCGTCAATGAGCAGTTCTTC. Its translation is CASSDSAVNEQFF. The gene calls are TRBV12-3 or TRBV12-4 and TRBJ2-1; perhaps TRBD1 as D (5 bases). With 5 bases removed from V and 6 bases from J, the gap between germline ends came to 11 bases. The CDR3 has 13 amino acids.

The rearrangement joins TRBV29-1 to TRBJ1-2, with D perhaps TRBD1 (5 bases). V dropped 8 bases and J dropped 8 bases, with 21 bases sitting between them. Germline V gives CDR1 SQVTM, CDR2 ANQGSEA. This CDR3 has 13 amino acids. CDR3 nucleotide sequence: TGCAGCCACCAACCCGTAGGGGCGAAGGGCTACACCTTC. Residues: CSHQPVGAKGYTF.

The sample holds a few counts of this clone. CDR3 amino acids: CASSFSGTSVYNEQFF. Here the CDR3 DNA reads TGTGCCAGCAGTTTTTCCGGGACTAGCGTTTACAATGAGCAGTTCTTC. The chain joins TRBV6-5 to TRBJ2-1, with TRBD2 identical over 10 bases. Trimming cost V 4 bases and J 4 bases; bases outside gene matches: 7. Germline CDR1 MNHEY, CDR2 SVGAGI. This CDR3 is 16 amino acids long.

This rearrangement joins TRBV6-1 to TRBJ2-2; TRBD1 is a possible D gene (6 bases). The CDR3 has 14 amino acids. Germline CDR1 reads MNHNS; CDR2 reads SASEGT. The ends were cut back, 1 base at V and 7 bases at J, with 10 bases in the middle. CDR3: CASSEGRGIGELFF. CDR3 nucleotide sequence: TGTGCCAGCAGTGAAGGAAGGGGGATCGGGGAGCTGTTTTTT.

The chain links TRBV15 to TRBJ1-3; D gene uncertain. The CDR3 is made up of 14 amino acids. Trimming cost V 2 bases and J 0 bases, with 5 bases left between them. CDR1 and CDR2 (germline): LNHNV, YYDKDF (reference sequence). The CDR3: CATSRQISGNTIYF. The CDR3 DNA reads TGTGCCACCAGCAGACAGATCTCTGGAAACACCATATATTTT.

The rearrangement joins TRBV18 to TRBJ1-1; 8 nucleotides match TRBD1. This CDR3 contains 13 residues. J lost 8 bases, V lost 6 bases, and 8 bases had no gene match. Germline V CDR1 and CDR2: KGHSH, LQKENI. Written as DNA, the CDR3 is TGTGCCAGCTCGGGGACAGGCGCCCCGGAAGCTTTCTTT. The encoded protein is CASSGTGAPEAFF.